This TCR beta chain derives from a study of beta chain features in type 1 diabetes (dated by TCRdb to 2016 to 2019). About the full investigation: Patients and healthy donors did not differ in mean age, gender distribution, total cell number or subset yield. A total of approximately 100,000,000 sorted cells were examined across all samples, and the number of cells per subset was strongly correlated with RNA yield. In the study, TCRB repertoires of sorted circulating CD4+ T cell subsets from recently diagnosed type 1 diabetes patients were compared with those of matched healthy donors. Regulatory and stem cell-like memory subsets were isolated from only 8 patients and roughly 8 healthy donors, whereas naive and central memory subsets came from all 30 or so donors.

The entire isolated RNA was reverse transcribed using the High Capacity cDNA Reverse Transcription Kit, and thus expressed TCRB transcripts were sequenced. Deep immunoSEQ sequencing was performed on naive, central memory and regulatory T cell samples, with an average of roughly 3.5 million total reads per sample. After sorted cells were lysed in RLT buffer, RNA was extracted with DNase-treated RNeasy Micro or Mini kits, with the choice depending on cell number. To prevent cross-contamination, every cell subset was processed on its own, while patient and healthy donor samples were processed together. TCRB sequences were amplified from cDNA with the immunoSEQ multiplex PCR, producing 87-bp fragments spanning the CDR3 region. Sequencing of the amplicons was done on the Illumina HiSeq platform. The study's processing was this. PCR bias was computationally corrected using synthetic template baselines, reads within Hamming distance 2 were collapsed, and singletons that could not be merged were discarded. Reads were aligned against IMGT so that V, D and J genes, CDR3 length and insertions or deletions at six rearrangement sites could be assigned. Clonotype counts were normalized to sorted cell number within each subset before computing true diversity and Gini coefficients with the tcR R package. Repertoire sharing was quantified using the overlap coefficient calculated on TCRB nucleotide sequences. This immuneACCESS table, as held by TCRdb, lists in-frame sequences with V and J called but not all clones. Of the missing ones, under half trace to an unresolved V gene in checked studies; the others have no known cause. V and J calls and clone size are those listed in that table; D and trimming were worked out from the DNA. This sample has about 210,000 clones in its table, and approximately 10% of those were observed once. 1% to 1.5% of the sample is taken by the ten largest.

This clone was counted many times. It lacks a known antigen. Per-base qualities were not stored, and no clone one base away is much larger. There are 13 amino acids in the CDR3, from cysteine to phenylalanine inclusive. Of all the DNA, just the CDR3 is kept, 39 bases in frame from base 1. Sequences GTSNPN (CDR1) and SVGIG (CDR2) are obtained from the germline V gene (reference sequence). Unmatched junction bases come to 11, with V trimmed by 5 bases and J by 14 bases. Each donor gave one peripheral blood draw, averaging roughly 120 mL, which was collected into heparinised tubes. A BD FACSAria II was used to sort naive, central memory, regulatory and stem cell-like memory CD4+ T cells with a panel that included CD45RO, CCR7, CD25, CD127, CD95 and CD27. Purity was above 95% for every sorted population. Right away, PBMCs were isolated by Lymphoprep density gradient centrifugation and were stained directly, with no culture step. Samples were stained and sorted in pairs, with one healthy donor and one patient per experiment, so that batch effects were minimized.

Study-level results and caveats: Type 1 diabetes patients showed a moderate but significant shortening of TCRB CDR3 length in all four CD4+ subsets. The naive, central memory and regulatory TCRB repertoires appeared to resemble one another more closely among patients than among healthy donors. Because cDNA rather than genomic DNA was sequenced, highly expressing activated cells could have been over-represented, although no difference in activation and CD3 levels was found between groups. Patients with type 1 diabetes made fewer insertions and deleted more nucleotides at VDJ recombination sites, implying thymic rearrangement abnormalities. Shorter templates might be favored by PCR, yet because patient and control samples were amplified and corrected together, any such skew would affect both groups equally. Because small numbers of individuals were included in the HLA sub-analyses, any influence of HLA type on TCRB rearrangement was left unresolved.

The chain is encoded by TRBV30 joined to TRBJ2-1; 11 central nucleotides agree with TRBD1. Sequences were obtained from central memory CD4+ T cells from blood. The receptor was derived from a man aged 18 to 29 in good health. The DNA is TGTGCCTGGCGGGACAGGGGGAGGACTAGCAAGTTCTTC. Its translation is CAWRDRGRTSKFF.